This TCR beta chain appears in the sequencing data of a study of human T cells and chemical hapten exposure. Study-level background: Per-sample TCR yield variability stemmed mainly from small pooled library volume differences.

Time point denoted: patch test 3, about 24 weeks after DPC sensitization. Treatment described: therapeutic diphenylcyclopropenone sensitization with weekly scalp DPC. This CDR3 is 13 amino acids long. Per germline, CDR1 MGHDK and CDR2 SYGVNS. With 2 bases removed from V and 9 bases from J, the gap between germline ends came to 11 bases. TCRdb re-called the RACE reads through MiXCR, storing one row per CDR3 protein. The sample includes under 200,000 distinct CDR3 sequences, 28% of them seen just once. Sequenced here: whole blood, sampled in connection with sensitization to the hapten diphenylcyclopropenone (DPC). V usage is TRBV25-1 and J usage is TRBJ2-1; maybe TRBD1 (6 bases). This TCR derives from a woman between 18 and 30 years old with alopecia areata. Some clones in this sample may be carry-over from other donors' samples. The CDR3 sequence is CASSEGGRGEQFF. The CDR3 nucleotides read TGTGCCAGCAGTGAAGGGGGCAGGGGTGAGCAGTTCTTC.